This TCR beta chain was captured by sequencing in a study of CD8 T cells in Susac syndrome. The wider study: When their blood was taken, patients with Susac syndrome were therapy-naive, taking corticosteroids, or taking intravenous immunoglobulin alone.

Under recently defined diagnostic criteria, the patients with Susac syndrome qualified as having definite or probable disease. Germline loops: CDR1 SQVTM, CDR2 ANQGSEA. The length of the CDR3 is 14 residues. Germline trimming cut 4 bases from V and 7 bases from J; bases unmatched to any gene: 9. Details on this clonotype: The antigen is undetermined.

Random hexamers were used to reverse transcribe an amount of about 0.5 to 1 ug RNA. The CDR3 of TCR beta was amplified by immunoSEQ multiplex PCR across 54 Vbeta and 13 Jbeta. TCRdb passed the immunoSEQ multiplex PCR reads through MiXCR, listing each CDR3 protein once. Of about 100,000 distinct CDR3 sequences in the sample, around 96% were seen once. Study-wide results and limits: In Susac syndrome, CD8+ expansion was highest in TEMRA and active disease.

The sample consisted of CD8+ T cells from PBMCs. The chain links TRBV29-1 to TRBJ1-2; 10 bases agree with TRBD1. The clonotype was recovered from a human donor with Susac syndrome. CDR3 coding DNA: TGCAGCGTTGTTTTAAGACAGGGGGCTGGTGGCTACACCTTC. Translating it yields CSVVLRQGAGGYTF.